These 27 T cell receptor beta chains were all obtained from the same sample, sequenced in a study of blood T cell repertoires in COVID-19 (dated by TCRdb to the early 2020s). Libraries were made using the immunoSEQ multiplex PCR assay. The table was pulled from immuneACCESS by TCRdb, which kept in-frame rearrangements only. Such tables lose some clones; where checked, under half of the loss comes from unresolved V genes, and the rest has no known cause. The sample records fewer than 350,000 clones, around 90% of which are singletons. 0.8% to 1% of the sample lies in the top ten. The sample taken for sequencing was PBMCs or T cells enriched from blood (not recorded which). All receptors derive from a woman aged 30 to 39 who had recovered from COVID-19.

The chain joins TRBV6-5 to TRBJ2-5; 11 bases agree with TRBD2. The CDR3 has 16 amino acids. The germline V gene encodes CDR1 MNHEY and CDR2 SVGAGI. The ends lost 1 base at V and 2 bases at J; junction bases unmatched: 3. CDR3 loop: CASSYFSGGEQETQYF. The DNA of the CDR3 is TGTGCCAGCAGTTACTTTAGCGGGGGGGAACAAGAGACCCAGTACTTC.

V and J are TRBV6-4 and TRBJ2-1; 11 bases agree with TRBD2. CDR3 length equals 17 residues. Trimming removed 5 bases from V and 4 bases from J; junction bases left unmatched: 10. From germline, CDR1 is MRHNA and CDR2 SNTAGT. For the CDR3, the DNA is TGTGCCAGCAGTAGAAATAGCGGGGGGGCCCGGTACAATGAGCAGTTCTTC. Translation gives CASSRNSGGARYNEQFF.

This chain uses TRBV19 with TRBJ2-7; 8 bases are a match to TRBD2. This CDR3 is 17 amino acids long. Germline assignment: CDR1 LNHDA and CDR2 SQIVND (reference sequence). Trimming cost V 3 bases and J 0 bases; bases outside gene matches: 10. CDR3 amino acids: CASSISAGVTTSYEQYF. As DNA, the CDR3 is TGTGCCAGTAGTATTTCAGCGGGGGTGACTACCTCCTACGAGCAGTACTTC.

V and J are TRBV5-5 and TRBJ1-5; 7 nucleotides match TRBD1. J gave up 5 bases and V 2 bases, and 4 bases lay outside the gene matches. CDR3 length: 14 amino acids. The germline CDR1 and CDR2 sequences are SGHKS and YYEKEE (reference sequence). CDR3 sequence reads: CASSFLTGDQPQHF. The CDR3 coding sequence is TGTGCCAGCAGCTTCCTAACAGGGGATCAGCCCCAGCATTTT.

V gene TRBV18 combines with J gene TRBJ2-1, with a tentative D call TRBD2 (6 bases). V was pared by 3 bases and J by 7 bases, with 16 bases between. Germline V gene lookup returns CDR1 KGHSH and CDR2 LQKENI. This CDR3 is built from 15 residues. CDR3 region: CASSPLAGFTNEQFF. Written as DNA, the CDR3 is TGTGCCAGCTCACCTCTTGCGGGATTCACGAATGAGCAGTTCTTC.

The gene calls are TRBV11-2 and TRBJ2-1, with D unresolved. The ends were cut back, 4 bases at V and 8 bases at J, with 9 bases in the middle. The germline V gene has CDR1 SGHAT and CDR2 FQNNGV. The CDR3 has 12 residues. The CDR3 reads CASSYLADEQFF. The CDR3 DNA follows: TGTGCCAGCAGCTACTTGGCGGATGAGCAGTTCTTC.

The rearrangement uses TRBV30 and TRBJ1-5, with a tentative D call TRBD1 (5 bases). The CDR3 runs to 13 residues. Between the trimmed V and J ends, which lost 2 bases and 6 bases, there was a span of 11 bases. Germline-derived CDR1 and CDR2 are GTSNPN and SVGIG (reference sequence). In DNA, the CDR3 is TGTGCCTGGAGTCAGGGTAGGTTTCAGCCCCAGCATTTT. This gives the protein CAWSQGRFQPQHF.

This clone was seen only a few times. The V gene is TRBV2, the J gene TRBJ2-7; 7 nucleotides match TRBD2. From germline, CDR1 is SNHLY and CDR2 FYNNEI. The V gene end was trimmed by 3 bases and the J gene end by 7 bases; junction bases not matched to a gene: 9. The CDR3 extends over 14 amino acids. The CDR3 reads CASSDNREGWEQYF. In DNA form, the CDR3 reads TGTGCCAGCAGTGATAATAGGGAGGGTTGGGAGCAGTACTTC.

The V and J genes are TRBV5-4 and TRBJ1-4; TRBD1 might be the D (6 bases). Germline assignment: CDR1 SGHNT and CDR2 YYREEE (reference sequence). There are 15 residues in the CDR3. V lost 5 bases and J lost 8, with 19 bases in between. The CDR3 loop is CASSLDQGIGEKLFF. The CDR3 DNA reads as TGTGCCAGCAGTCTCGATCAGGGGATTGGGGAAAAACTGTTTTTT.

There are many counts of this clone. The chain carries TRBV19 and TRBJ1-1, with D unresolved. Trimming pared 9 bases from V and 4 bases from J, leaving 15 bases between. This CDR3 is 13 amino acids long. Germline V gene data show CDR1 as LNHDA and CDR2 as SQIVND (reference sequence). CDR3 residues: CASLHGDVTEAFF. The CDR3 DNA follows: TGTGCCAGCCTACACGGGGATGTCACTGAAGCTTTCTTT.

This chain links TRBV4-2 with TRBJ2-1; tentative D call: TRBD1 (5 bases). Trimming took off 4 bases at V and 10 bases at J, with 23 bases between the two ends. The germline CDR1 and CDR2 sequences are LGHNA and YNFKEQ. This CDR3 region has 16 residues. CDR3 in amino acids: CASSPPQGRLGLEQFF. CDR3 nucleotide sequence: TGTGCCAGCAGCCCCCCCCAGGGAAGGCTTGGATTGGAGCAGTTCTTC.

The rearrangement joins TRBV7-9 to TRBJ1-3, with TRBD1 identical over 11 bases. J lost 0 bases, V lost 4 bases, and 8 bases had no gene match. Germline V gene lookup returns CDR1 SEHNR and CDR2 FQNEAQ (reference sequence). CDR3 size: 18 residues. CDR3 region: CASSSNPGTGGSGNTIYF. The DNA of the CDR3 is TGTGCCAGCAGCTCCAACCCGGGGACAGGGGGCTCTGGAAACACCATATATTTT.

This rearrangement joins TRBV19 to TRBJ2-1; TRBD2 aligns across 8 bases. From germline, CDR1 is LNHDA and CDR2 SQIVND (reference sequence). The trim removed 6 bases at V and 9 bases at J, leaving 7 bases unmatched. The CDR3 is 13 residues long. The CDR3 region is CASRVREVGEQFF. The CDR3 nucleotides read TGTGCCAGTAGAGTGCGGGAGGTGGGTGAGCAGTTCTTC.

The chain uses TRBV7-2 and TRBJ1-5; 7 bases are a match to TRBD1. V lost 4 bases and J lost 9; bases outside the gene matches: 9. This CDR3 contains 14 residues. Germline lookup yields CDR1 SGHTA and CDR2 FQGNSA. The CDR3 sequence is CASSSGQAGTPQHF. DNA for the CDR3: TGTGCCAGCAGCTCCGGACAGGCGGGGACGCCCCAGCATTTT.

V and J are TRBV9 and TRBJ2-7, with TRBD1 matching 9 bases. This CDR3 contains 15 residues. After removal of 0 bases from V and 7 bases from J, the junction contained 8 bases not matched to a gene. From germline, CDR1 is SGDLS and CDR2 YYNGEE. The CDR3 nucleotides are TGTGCCAGCAGCGTAGCCGGGACAGGGAGGGAGGAGCAGTACTTC. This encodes CASSVAGTGREEQYF.

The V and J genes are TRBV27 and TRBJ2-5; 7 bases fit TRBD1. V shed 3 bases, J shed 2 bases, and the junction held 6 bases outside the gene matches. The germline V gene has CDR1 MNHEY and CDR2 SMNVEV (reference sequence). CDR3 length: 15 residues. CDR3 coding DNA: TGTGCCAGCAGTTTCTTGGGACAGCTTCAAGAGACCCAGTACTTC. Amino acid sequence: CASSFLGQLQETQYF.

The DNA for the CDR3 is TGTGCCAGCAGCTTAGTTTGGGCAGGGATGAACACTGAAGCTTTCTTT. It is translated as CASSLVWAGMNTEAFF. This chain links TRBV7-2 with TRBJ1-1, with TRBD1 as a possible D gene (5 bases). V shed 1 base and J shed 0 bases, with 12 bases lying between them. CDR1 is SGHTA and CDR2 is FQGNSA in the germline V gene. The CDR3 totals 16 residues.

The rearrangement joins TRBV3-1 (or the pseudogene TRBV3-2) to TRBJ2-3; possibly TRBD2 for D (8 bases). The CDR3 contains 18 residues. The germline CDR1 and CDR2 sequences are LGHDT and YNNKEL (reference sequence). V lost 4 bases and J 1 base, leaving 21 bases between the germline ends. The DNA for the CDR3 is TGTGCCAGCAGCCGCGCCCGGGAGGGGGCCGGTGGCACAGATACGCAGTATTTT. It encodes CASSRAREGAGGTDTQYF.

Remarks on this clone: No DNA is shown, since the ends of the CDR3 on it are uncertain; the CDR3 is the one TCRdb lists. CDR3: CAISDLTVAGGILRF. The J gene is TRBJ1-1, the V gene TRBV10-3; TRBD1, the D gene given by the table, was not confirmed from the DNA. Germline CDR1 ENHRY, CDR2 SYGVKD. The length of the CDR3 is 15 amino acids, counting both ends.

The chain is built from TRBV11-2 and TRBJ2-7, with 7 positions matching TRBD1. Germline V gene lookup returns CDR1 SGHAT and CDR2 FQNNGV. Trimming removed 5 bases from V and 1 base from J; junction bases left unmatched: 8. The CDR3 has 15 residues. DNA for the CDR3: TGTGCCAGCAGCCATCTCCGGGACAGTTCCTACGAGCAGTACTTC. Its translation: CASSHLRDSSYEQYF.

CDR3 nucleotides: TGTGCCAGCAGCCAGGAAGGGGATTCCTACAATGAGCAGTTCTTC. It specifies CASSQEGDSYNEQFF. The chain carries TRBV7-3 and TRBJ2-1, with D maybe TRBD1 (5 bases). The CDR3 is made up of 15 amino acids. With 5 bases removed from V and 1 base from J, the gap between germline ends came to 12 bases. CDR1 is SGHTA, CDR2 FQGTGA, per germline.

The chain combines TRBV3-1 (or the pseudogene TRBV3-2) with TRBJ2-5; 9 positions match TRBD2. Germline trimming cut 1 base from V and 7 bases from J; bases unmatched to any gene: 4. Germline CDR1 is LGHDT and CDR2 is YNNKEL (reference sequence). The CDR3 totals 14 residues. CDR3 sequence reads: CASSQVAGEVTQYF. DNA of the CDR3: TGTGCCAGCAGCCAAGTAGCGGGAGAGGTGACCCAGTACTTC.

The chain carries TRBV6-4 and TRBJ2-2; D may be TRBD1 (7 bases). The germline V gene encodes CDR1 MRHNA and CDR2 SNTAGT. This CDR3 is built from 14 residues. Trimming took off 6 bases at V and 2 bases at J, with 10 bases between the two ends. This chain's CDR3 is CASSRGANTGELFF. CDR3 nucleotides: TGTGCCAGCAGCAGGGGGGCTAACACCGGGGAGCTGTTTTTT.

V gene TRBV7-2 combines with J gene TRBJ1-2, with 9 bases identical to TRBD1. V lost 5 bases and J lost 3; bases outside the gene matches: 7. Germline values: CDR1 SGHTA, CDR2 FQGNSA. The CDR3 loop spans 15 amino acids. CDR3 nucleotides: TGTGCCAGCAGCCCCCTCGACAGGGGGGACTATGGCTACACCTTC. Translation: CASSPLDRGDYGYTF.

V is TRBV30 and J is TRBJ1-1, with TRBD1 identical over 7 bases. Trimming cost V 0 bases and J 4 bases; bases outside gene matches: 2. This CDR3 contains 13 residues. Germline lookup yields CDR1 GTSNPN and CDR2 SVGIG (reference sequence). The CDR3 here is CAWSVQGFTEAFF. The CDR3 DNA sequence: TGTGCCTGGAGTGTACAGGGGTTCACTGAAGCTTTCTTT.

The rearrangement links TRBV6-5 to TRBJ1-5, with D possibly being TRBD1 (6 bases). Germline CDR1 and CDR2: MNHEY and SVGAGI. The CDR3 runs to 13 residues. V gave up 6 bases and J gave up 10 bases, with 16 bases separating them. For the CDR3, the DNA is TGTGCCAGCAGGGACAGTAGTCCGGAACCCCAGCATTTT. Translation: CASRDSSPEPQHF.

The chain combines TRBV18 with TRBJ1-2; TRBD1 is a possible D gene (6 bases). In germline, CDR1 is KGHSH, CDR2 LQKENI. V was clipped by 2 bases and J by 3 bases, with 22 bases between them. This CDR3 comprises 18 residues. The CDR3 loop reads CASSPLVGGARLDYGYTF. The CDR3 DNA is TGTGCCAGCTCACCATTGGTGGGGGGGGCGCGCCTGGACTATGGCTACACCTTC.